This T cell receptor beta chain was sequenced during a study of T cell responses to AZD1222 COVID-19 vaccine. Study-wide background: The analysis combined second doses at about 4 or about 12 weeks.

V was clipped by 1 base and J by 1 base, with 10 bases between them. The CDR3 consists of 15 residues. Germline-derived CDR1 and CDR2 are MNHEY and SMNVEV (reference sequence). To note about this clone: Its antigen remains unknown.

The assay was immunoSEQ multiplex PCR, and TCRdb's table has in-frame clones only and misses some. The sample gives roughly 120,000 clones, 80% to 85% of which show up once; around a tenth is in the top ten. Study-wide results and caveats: Of spike-specific TCRs, nearly half reportedly target regions left unmutated in variants. There were repertoire samples only from the period after the peak T cell response.

Material: peripheral blood, obtained on day 0 of AZD1222 vaccination. The sequence was obtained from an adult in good health. The chain joins TRBV27 to TRBJ1-2; possibly TRBD1 for D (5 bases). The CDR3 nucleotides read TGTGCCAGCAGTTTATTTGGGACGGGTAACTATGGCTACACCTTC. It codes for CASSLFGTGNYGYTF.